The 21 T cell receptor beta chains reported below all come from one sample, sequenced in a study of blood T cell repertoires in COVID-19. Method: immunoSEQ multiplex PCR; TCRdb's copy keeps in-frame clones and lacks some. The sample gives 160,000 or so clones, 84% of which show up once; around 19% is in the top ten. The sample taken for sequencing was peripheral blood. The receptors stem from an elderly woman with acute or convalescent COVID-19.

The CDR3 loop is CASSVAPSEQFF. The CDR3 nucleotides read TGTGCCAGCAGCGTAGCTCCTAGCGAGCAGTTCTTC. The genes are TRBV9 and TRBJ2-1; TRBD2 might be the D (5 bases). Germline V gene lookup returns CDR1 SGDLS and CDR2 YYNGEE. V gave up 0 bases and J gave up 10 bases, with 8 bases separating them. This CDR3 spans 12 amino acids.

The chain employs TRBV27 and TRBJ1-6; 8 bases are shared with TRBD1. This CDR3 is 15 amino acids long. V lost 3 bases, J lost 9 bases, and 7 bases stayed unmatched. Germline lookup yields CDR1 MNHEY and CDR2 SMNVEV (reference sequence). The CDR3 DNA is TGTGCCAGCAGTTTCTTAGGACAGGGAGCTTCACCCCTCCACTTT. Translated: CASSFLGQGASPLHF.

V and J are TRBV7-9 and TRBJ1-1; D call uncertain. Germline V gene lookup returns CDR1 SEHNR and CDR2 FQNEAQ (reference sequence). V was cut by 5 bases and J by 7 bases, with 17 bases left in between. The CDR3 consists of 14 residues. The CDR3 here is CASSPLAVGSEAFF. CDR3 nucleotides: TGTGCCAGCAGCCCCCTAGCGGTGGGGAGTGAAGCTTTCTTT.

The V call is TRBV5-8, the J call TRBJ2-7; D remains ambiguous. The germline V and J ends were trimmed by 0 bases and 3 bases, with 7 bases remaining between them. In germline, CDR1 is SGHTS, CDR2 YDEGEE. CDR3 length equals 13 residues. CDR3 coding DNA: TGTGCCAGCAGCTTGGTTAATATCTACGAGCAGTACTTC. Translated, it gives CASSLVNIYEQYF.

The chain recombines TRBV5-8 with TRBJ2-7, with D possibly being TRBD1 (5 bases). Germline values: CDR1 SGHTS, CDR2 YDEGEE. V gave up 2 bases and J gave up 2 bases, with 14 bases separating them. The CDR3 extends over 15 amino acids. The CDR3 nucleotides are TGTGCCAGCAGCTTCAGGGTTGTTATTCCCTACGAGCAGTACTTC. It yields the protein CASSFRVVIPYEQYF.

The CDR3 DNA follows: TGTGCCAGCAGCGTAGTTGGCGGGGGGGACACAGATACGCAGTATTTT. Translation gives CASSVVGGGDTDTQYF. This chain connects TRBV9 to TRBJ2-3; 9 bases map to TRBD2. CDR1 SGDLS and CDR2 YYNGEE come from the germline V gene. V lost 0 bases to trimming and J lost 2 bases; unmatched junction nucleotides: 4. CDR3 length: 16 residues.

The CDR3 coding sequence is TGTGCCAGCAGCTTTACAGGTACAGATACGCAGTATTTT. Protein sequence: CASSFTGTDTQYF. The chain couples TRBV5-4 to TRBJ2-3, with D maybe TRBD1 (5 bases). The CDR3 extends over 13 amino acids. V dropped 2 bases and J dropped 3 bases, with 7 bases sitting between them. In germline, CDR1 is SGHNT, CDR2 YYREEE (reference sequence). The whole variable domain, filled in from reference TRBV5-4 and TRBJ2-3, reads ETGVTQSPTHLIKTRGQQVTLRCSSQSGHNTVSWYQQALGQGPQFIFQYYREEENGRGNFPPRFSGLQFPNYSSELNVNALELDDSALYLCASSFTGTDTQYFGPGTRLTVL.

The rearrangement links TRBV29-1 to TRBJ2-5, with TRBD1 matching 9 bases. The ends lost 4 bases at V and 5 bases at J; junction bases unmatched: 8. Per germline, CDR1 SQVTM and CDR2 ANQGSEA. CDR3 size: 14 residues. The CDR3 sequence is CSVAAGQGWETQYF. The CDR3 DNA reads TGCAGCGTTGCAGCGGGACAGGGATGGGAGACCCAGTACTTC.

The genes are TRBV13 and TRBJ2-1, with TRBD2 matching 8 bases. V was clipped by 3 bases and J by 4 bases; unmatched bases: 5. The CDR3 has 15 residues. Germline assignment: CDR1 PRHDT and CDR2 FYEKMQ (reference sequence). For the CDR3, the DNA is TGTGCCAGCAGCTTCGGTAGCGGGGTTTACAATGAGCAGTTCTTC. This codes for CASSFGSGVYNEQFF.

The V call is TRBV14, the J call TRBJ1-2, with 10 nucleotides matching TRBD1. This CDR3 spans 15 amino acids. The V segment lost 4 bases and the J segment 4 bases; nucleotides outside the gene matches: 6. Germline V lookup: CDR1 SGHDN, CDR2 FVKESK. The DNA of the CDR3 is TGTGCCAGCAGCCCTCCCGGGACAGGGGCCTATGGCTACACCTTC. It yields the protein CASSPPGTGAYGYTF.

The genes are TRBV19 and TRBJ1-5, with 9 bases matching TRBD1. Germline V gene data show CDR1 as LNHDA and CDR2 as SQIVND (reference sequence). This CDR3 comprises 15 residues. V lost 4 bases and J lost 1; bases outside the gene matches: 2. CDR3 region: CASSRQGGSNQPQHF. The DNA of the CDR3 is TGTGCCAGTAGTAGACAGGGGGGGAGCAATCAGCCCCAGCATTTT.

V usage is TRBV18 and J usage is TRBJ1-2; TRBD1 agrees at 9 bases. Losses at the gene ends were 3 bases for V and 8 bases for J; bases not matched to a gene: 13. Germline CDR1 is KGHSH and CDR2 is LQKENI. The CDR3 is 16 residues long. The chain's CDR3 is CASSPSTGGGVGGYTF. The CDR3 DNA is TGTGCCAGCTCACCCTCGACAGGGGGTGGGGTAGGAGGCTACACCTTC.

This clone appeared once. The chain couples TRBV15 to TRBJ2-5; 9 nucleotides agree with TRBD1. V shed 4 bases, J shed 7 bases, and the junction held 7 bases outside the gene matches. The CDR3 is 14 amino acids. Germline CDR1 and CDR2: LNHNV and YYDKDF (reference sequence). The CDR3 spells CATSTNRGLGTQYF. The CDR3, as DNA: TGTGCCACCAGCACAAACAGGGGGCTGGGGACCCAGTACTTC.

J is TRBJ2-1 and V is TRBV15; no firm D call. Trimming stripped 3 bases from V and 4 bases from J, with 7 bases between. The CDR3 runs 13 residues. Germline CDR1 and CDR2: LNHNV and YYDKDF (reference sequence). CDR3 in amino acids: CATSRTQYNEQFF. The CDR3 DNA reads TGTGCCACCAGCAGGACACAGTACAATGAGCAGTTCTTC. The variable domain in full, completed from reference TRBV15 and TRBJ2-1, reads DAMVIQNPRYQVTQFGKPVTLSCSQTLNHNVMYWYQQKSSQAPKLLFHYYDKDFNNEADTPDNFQSRRPNTSFCFLDIRSPGLGDTAMYLCATSRTQYNEQFFGPGTRLTVL.

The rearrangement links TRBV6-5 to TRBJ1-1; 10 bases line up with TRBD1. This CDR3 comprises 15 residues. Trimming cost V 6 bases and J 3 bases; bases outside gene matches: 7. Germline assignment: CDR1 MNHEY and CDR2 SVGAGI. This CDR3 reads CASSPGQGVYTEAFF. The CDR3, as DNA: TGTGCCAGCAGCCCCGGACAGGGGGTGTACACTGAAGCTTTCTTT.

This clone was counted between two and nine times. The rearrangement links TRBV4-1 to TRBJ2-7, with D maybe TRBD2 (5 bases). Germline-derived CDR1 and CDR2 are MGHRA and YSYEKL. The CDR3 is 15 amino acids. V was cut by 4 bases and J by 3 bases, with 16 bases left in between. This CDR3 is CASSPRSGSNYEQYF. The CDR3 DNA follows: TGCGCCAGCAGCCCCCGTTCGGGGAGTAACTACGAGCAGTACTTC.

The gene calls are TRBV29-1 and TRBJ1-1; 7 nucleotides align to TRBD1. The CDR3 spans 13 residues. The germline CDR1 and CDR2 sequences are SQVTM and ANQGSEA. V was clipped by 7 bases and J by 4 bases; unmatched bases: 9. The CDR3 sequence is CSASTGKGTEAFF. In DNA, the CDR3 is TGCAGCGCCTCGACAGGGAAGGGCACTGAAGCTTTCTTT.

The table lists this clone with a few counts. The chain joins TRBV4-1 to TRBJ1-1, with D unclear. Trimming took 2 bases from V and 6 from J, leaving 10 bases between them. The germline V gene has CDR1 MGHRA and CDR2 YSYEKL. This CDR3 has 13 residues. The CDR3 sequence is CASSQRTRAEAFF. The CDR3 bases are TGCGCCAGCAGCCAAAGGACTCGCGCTGAAGCTTTCTTT.

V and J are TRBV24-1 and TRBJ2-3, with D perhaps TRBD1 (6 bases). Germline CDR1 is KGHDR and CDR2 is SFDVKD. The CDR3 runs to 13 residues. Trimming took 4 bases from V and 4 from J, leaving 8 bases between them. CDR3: CATSEGGADTQYF. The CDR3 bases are TGTGCCACCAGTGAAGGGGGTGCAGATACGCAGTATTTT.

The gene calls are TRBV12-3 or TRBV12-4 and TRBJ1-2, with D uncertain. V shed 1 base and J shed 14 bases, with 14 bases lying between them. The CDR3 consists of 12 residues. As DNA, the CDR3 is TGTGCCAGCAGTTTAGTTCGGGGTAGTGCTACCTTC. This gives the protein CASSLVRGSATF.

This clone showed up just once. Here the CDR3 reads CASSAGQGFDEQYF. The CDR3 DNA is TGTGCCAGCAGCGCGGGACAGGGGTTTGACGAGCAGTACTTC. The chain combines TRBV7-9 with TRBJ2-7, with 10 positions matching TRBD1. V lost 5 bases to trimming and J lost 5 bases; unmatched junction nucleotides: 6. The CDR3 is made up of 14 amino acids. Looked up from germline, CDR1 is SEHNR and CDR2 is FQNEAQ (reference sequence).